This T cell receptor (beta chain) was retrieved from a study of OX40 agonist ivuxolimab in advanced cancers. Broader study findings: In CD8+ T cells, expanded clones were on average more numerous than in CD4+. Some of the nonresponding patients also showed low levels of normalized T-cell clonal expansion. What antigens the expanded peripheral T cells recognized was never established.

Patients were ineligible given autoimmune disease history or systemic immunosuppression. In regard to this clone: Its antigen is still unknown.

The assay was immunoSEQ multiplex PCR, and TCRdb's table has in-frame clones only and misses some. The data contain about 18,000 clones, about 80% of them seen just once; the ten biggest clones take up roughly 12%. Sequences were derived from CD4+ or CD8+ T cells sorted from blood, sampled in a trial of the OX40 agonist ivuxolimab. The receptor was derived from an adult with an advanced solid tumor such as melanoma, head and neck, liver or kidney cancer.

CDR3 in amino acids: CASSSPGRKFEQYF. CDR3 nucleotides: TGTGCCAGCAGTTCCCCGGGGAGGAAGTTCGAGCAGTACTTC. The chain combines TRBV28 with TRBJ2-7; D may be TRBD2 (6 bases). Trimming shortened V by 4 bases and J by 6 bases, and 16 bases separated the two germline ends. The CDR3 has 14 amino acids. Germline CDR1 MDHEN, CDR2 SYDVKM.